This entry lists 3 T cell receptor beta chains sequenced from one sample in a study of tissue T cells after allogeneic stem cell transplantation. Sequencing used immunoSEQ multiplex PCR; TCRdb keeps in-frame clones, though not all of them. The sample contains more than 9,000 clones, 70% of which appear only once. This specimen consisted of tissue from the right colon, obtained at autopsy. These receptors originate from a woman between 18 and 50 years old with breast cancer.

The rearrangement uses TRBV15 and TRBJ1-6; D might be TRBD1 (5 bases). Germline-derived CDR1 and CDR2 are LNHNV and YYDKDF (reference sequence). The CDR3 extends over 16 amino acids. Trimming pared 9 bases from V and 4 bases from J, leaving 19 bases between. Here the CDR3 reads CATRNDPGGYNSPLHF. In DNA form, the CDR3 reads TGTGCCACAAGAAACGACCCTGGGGGATATAATTCACCCCTCCACTTT. Supplemented by reference TRBV15 and TRBJ1-6, the full variable domain reads DAMVIQNPRYQVTQFGKPVTLSCSQTLNHNVMYWYQQKSSQAPKLLFHYYDKDFNNEADTPDNFQSRRPNTSFCFLDIRSPGLGDTAMYLCATRNDPGGYNSPLHFGNGTRLTVT.

This chain links TRBV21-1 with TRBJ2-2. TRBV21-1 is a pseudogene. The CDR3 covers 15 residues. The CDR3 DNA reads as TGTGCCAGCAGCTCACCAGGCCCGAGGACCGGGGAGCTGTTTTTT. This translates into CASSSPGPRTGELFF.

The rearrangement uses TRBV10-3 and TRBJ2-1; D may be TRBD1 (5 bases). This CDR3 has 14 residues. The ends were cut back, 8 bases at V and 12 bases at J, with 23 bases in the middle. CDR1 is ENHRY and CDR2 is SYGVKD in the germline V gene. CDR3 residues: CAIAGSNSNIRQFF. The CDR3 DNA reads TGTGCCATCGCAGGGTCAAACTCCAATATAAGGCAGTTCTTC.